The 29 T cell receptor beta chains given below trace back to one sample, sequenced in a study of blood T cell repertoires in COVID-19. Here immunoSEQ multiplex PCR was the method, and the copy in TCRdb shows in-frame clones only, minus some. The table shows around 320,000 clones, with about nine tenths occurring only once. The specimen sequenced was peripheral blood. The receptor set was obtained from a woman in her 30s with COVID-19, enrolled during active disease.

The gene calls are TRBV7-7 and TRBJ2-7; 8 bases fit TRBD1. Germline V gene data show CDR1 as SSHAT and CDR2 as FNYEAQ (reference sequence). This CDR3 is 15 amino acids long. V trimming: 1 base; J trimming: 3 bases; junction bases outside the gene matches: 5. CDR3 coding DNA: TGTGCCAGCAGCTTAGGACAGGGGCCCCTCTACGAGCAGTACTTC. Translation: CASSLGQGPLYEQYF.

This chain uses TRBV6-2 or TRBV6-3 with TRBJ2-7, with a weak D call TRBD1 (6 bases). The CDR3 spans 16 residues. Germline V gives CDR1 MNHEY, CDR2 SVGEGT. V was shortened by 4 bases and J by 3 bases, with 19 bases between the two germline ends. This chain's CDR3 is CASSSPTGTKFYEQYF. CDR3 nucleotide sequence: TGTGCCAGCAGTTCTCCAACCGGGACAAAGTTCTACGAGCAGTACTTC.

The chain employs TRBV7-2 and TRBJ1-2; D might be TRBD1 (5 bases). CDR3 length equals 14 residues. The germline V gene has CDR1 SGHTA and CDR2 FQGNSA. The V end was cut by 2 bases, the J end by 7 bases, with 14 bases between. Here the CDR3 reads CASSLSRGGAGYTF. The CDR3 region has the DNA TGTGCCAGCAGCTTATCCCGGGGAGGGGCTGGCTACACCTTC.

The rearrangement joins TRBV10-3 to TRBJ1-1, with D maybe TRBD1 (6 bases). Germline V CDR1 and CDR2: ENHRY, SYGVKD. Trimming took off 4 bases at V and 1 base at J, with 7 bases between the two ends. This CDR3 has 13 residues. Here the CDR3 reads CAISVGGNTEAFF. The DNA for the CDR3 is TGTGCCATCAGTGTAGGGGGGAACACTGAAGCTTTCTTT.

This rearrangement joins TRBV5-5 to TRBJ2-3; D call uncertain. The CDR3 has 14 amino acids. Germline V lookup: CDR1 SGHKS, CDR2 YYEKEE (reference sequence). Trimming removed 0 bases from V and 6 bases from J, with 11 bases in between. The CDR3 region has the DNA TGTGCCAGCAGCTTGGGAGCTGGGCTCGATACGCAGTATTTT. It specifies CASSLGAGLDTQYF. The full variable domain, its missing parts supplied by reference TRBV5-5 and TRBJ2-3, is DAGVTQSPTHLIKTRGQQVTLRCSPISGHKSVSWYQQVLGQGPQFIFQYYEKEERGRGNFPDRFSARQFPNYSSELNVNALLLGDSALYLCASSLGAGLDTQYFGPGTRLTVL.

The V and J genes are TRBV6-1 and TRBJ2-2; 9 nucleotides align to TRBD1. CDR3 length: 16 residues. Germline CDR1 is MNHNS and CDR2 is SASEGT. Germline trimming cut 4 bases from V and 4 bases from J; bases unmatched to any gene: 7. The CDR3 here is CASSGYRGRITGELFF. The DNA of the CDR3 is TGTGCCAGCAGTGGCTACAGGGGGCGTATCACCGGGGAGCTGTTTTTT.

This sequence joins TRBV12-3 or TRBV12-4 and TRBJ2-5; 7 bases are shared with TRBD1. This CDR3 region has 12 residues. The trim removed 7 bases at V and 1 base at J, leaving 0 bases unmatched. The CDR3 coding sequence is TGTGCCAGCACAGGGGGCCAAGAGACCCAGTACTTC. This sequence encodes CASTGGQETQYF.

V gene TRBV5-1 combines with J gene TRBJ2-1; 8 bases line up with TRBD1. Germline CDR1 and CDR2: SGHRS and YFSETQ. The V segment lost 4 bases and the J segment 8 bases; nucleotides outside the gene matches: 11. This CDR3 contains 15 residues. The CDR3 here is CASSKTGDRVDEQFF. CDR3 coding DNA: TGCGCCAGCAGCAAGACAGGGGATAGGGTCGATGAGCAGTTCTTC.

V is TRBV4-1 and J is TRBJ2-7; 9 bases match TRBD1. The germline gives CDR1 MGHRA, CDR2 YSYEKL. Germline trimming cut 4 bases from V and 5 bases from J; bases unmatched to any gene: 0. The CDR3 has 12 residues. CDR3 nucleotide sequence: TGCGCCAGCAGCCGGACAGGGGACGAGCAGTACTTC. Its protein is CASSRTGDEQYF.

The V gene is TRBV28, the J gene TRBJ1-2; no clear D. Germline loops: CDR1 MDHEN, CDR2 SYDVKM. The V end was cut by 7 bases, the J end by 4 bases, with 13 bases between. The length of the CDR3 is 13 residues. This CDR3 is CASINWAVYGYTF. CDR3 nucleotides: TGTGCCAGCATTAATTGGGCAGTCTATGGCTACACCTTC.

V is TRBV2 and J is TRBJ2-3, with 8 positions matching TRBD2. In germline, CDR1 is SNHLY, CDR2 FYNNEI. Trimming removed 8 bases from V and 7 bases from J; junction bases left unmatched: 11. CDR3 length: 14 amino acids. CDR3 protein: CASQSGGPQNTQYF. The CDR3 nucleotides are TGTGCCAGCCAAAGCGGGGGTCCTCAAAATACGCAGTATTTT.

The rearrangement uses TRBV18 and TRBJ2-1, with TRBD2 identical over 9 bases. This CDR3 contains 15 residues. Germline CDR1 is KGHSH and CDR2 is LQKENI. Trimming took 4 bases from V and 7 from J; bases not matched to a gene: 8. CDR3 amino acids: CASSQSIAGVNEQFF. The CDR3 DNA is TGTGCCAGCTCACAAAGCATAGCGGGGGTAAATGAGCAGTTCTTC.

The chain couples TRBV6-6 to TRBJ1-6; TRBD1 agrees at 7 bases. Unmatched junction bases numbered 9, after V lost 3 bases and J lost 7 bases. Germline-derived CDR1 and CDR2 are MNHNY and SVGAGI (reference sequence). CDR3 length equals 16 residues. The CDR3 spells CASSYEVGQTNSPLHF. The CDR3 DNA reads TGTGCCAGCAGTTATGAGGTGGGACAGACGAATTCACCCCTCCACTTT.

The chain has TRBV5-8 and TRBJ2-1; possibly TRBD2 for D (5 bases). There are 13 residues in the CDR3. Trimming removed 2 bases at V and 10 bases at J, with 13 bases between. Germline loops: CDR1 SGHTS, CDR2 YDEGEE. CDR3 in DNA: TGTGCCAGCAGCTTCGGCGGGTTTGGGGAGCAGTTCTTC. It specifies CASSFGGFGEQFF. Together with reference TRBV5-8 and TRBJ2-1, the CDR3 gives the full variable domain: EAGVTQSPTHLIKTRGQQATLRCSPISGHTSVYWYQQALGLGLQFLLWYDEGEERNRGNFPPRFSGRQFPNYSSELNVNALELEDSALYLCASSFGGFGEQFFGPGTRLTVL.

J is TRBJ2-7 and V is TRBV27, with 10 bases aligning to TRBD2. Per the germline V gene, CDR1 is MNHEY and CDR2 is SMNVEV (reference sequence). The V segment lost 4 bases and the J segment 4 bases; nucleotides outside the gene matches: 4. This CDR3 comprises 14 residues. The CDR3 reads CASSYRTSGYEQYF. The CDR3 nucleotides read TGTGCCAGCAGTTACAGGACTAGCGGATACGAGCAGTACTTC.

This sequence joins TRBV18 and TRBJ1-1; D might be TRBD1 (6 bases). The CDR3 is 15 amino acids. V lost 6 bases and J 1 base, leaving 15 bases between the germline ends. Germline assignment: CDR1 KGHSH and CDR2 LQKENI. CDR3 in DNA: TGTGCCAGCTCTCCCAGGTCAGGGGCGAACACTGAAGCTTTCTTT. Protein sequence: CASSPRSGANTEAFF.

This clone was observed a few times. The chain carries TRBV3-1 (or the pseudogene TRBV3-2) and TRBJ2-3; 11 bases line up with TRBD2. The ends lost 4 bases at V and 4 bases at J; junction bases unmatched: 4. This CDR3 is 15 amino acids long. In germline, CDR1 is LGHDT, CDR2 YNNKEL (reference sequence). Here the CDR3 reads CASSRASGGSDTQYF. The DNA for the CDR3 is TGTGCCAGCAGCCGCGCTAGCGGGGGGTCAGATACGCAGTATTTT.

The chain carries TRBV15 and TRBJ1-5; D remains unclear. This CDR3 has 15 residues. V lost 0 bases and J 4 bases, leaving 10 bases between the germline ends. CDR1 LNHNV and CDR2 YYDKDF come from the germline V gene (reference sequence). In DNA, the CDR3 is TGTGCCACCAGCAGAGATGTTTCAGGAAATCAGCCCCAGCATTTT. Translation gives CATSRDVSGNQPQHF.

A single count supports this clone. Written as DNA, the CDR3 is TGTGCCAGCAGCCGATCATCGACAGGGGGCGCATCCTACGAGCAGTACTTC. It translates to CASSRSSTGGASYEQYF. The chain recombines TRBV7-8 with TRBJ2-7; TRBD1 matches 10 bases. CDR3 length: 17 residues. Germline V CDR1 and CDR2: SGHVS, FQNEAQ. V lost 5 bases and J lost 1; bases outside the gene matches: 11.

The chain joins TRBV5-1 to TRBJ1-2, with unresolved D. V dropped 1 base and J dropped 4 bases, with 5 bases sitting between them. The CDR3 covers 12 residues. Germline CDR1 reads SGHRS; CDR2 reads YFSETQ. CDR3 in amino acids: CASSLTFYGYTF. The DNA for the CDR3 is TGCGCCAGCAGCTTGACTTTCTATGGCTACACCTTC.

The chain recombines TRBV6-1 with TRBJ2-7, with a tentative D call TRBD1 (6 bases). CDR3 length equals 15 residues. V was clipped by 1 base and J by 2 bases, with 12 bases between them. From germline, CDR1 is MNHNS and CDR2 SASEGT. CDR3 DNA: TGTGCCAGCAGTGAAGGGCCAGGGGTCCCCTACGAGCAGTACTTC. Its protein product is CASSEGPGVPYEQYF.

The V and J genes are TRBV5-1 and TRBJ1-1; D may be TRBD1 (6 bases). Looked up from germline, CDR1 is SGHRS and CDR2 is YFSETQ. V was cut by 4 bases and J by 1 base, with 11 bases left in between. CDR3 length: 14 residues. CDR3 in amino acids: CASSGGGKNTEAFF. CDR3 DNA: TGCGCCAGCAGCGGTGGGGGCAAGAACACTGAAGCTTTCTTT.

The genes are TRBV6-1 and TRBJ2-1, with TRBD1 matching 9 bases. Germline V lookup: CDR1 MNHNS, CDR2 SASEGT. With 3 bases clipped from V and 2 bases from J, the junction kept 2 bases outside the gene matches. The CDR3 totals 15 residues. For the CDR3, the DNA is TGTGCCAGCAGTGAGCGACAGGGGGCCTACAATGAGCAGTTCTTC. It specifies CASSERQGAYNEQFF.

This clone was seen only a few times. The CDR3 coding sequence is TGTGCCAGCAGCCTGACAGGGCTCCTGAATGGGCCAAGAGAGACCCAGTACTTC. Protein: CASSLTGLLNGPRETQYF. The rearrangement links TRBV5-6 to TRBJ2-5, with 7 bases lining up with TRBD1. Per germline, CDR1 SGHDT and CDR2 YYEEEE. With V trimmed by 4 bases and J by 4 bases, 19 bases remained unmatched. This CDR3 has 18 amino acids.

The chain is built from TRBV5-4 and TRBJ2-3; 9 nucleotides align to TRBD2. The germline gives CDR1 SGHNT, CDR2 YYREEE (reference sequence). Trimming took 3 bases from V and 4 from J; bases not matched to a gene: 6. CDR3 size: 15 residues. The CDR3 coding sequence is TGTGCCAGCAGCTCGGGACTAGCTGACCCAGATACGCAGTATTTT. Translated, it gives CASSSGLADPDTQYF.

The chain carries TRBV27 and TRBJ2-5; 9 bases agree with TRBD2. V dropped 3 bases and J dropped 0; count of bases not matched to a gene: 8. The CDR3 is 17 amino acids. CDR1 and CDR2 (germline): MNHEY, SMNVEV (reference sequence). This CDR3 is CASSLGTLAGHQETQYF. The CDR3, as DNA: TGTGCCAGCAGTTTGGGGACCCTAGCGGGACACCAAGAGACCCAGTACTTC.

The V gene is TRBV4-1, the J gene TRBJ2-7, with 9 bases aligning to TRBD1. CDR1 is MGHRA, CDR2 YSYEKL, per germline. J gave up 2 bases and V 2 bases, and 1 base lay outside the gene matches. This CDR3 is 14 amino acids long. CDR3 nucleotide sequence: TGCGCCAGCAGCCAACGGACAGGGGCCTACGAGCAGTACTTC. Translating gives CASSQRTGAYEQYF.

The J gene is TRBJ2-5, the V gene TRBV28; TRBD2 agrees at 10 bases. V was clipped by 5 bases and J by 2 bases; unmatched bases: 5. Germline V gives CDR1 MDHEN, CDR2 SYDVKM. The CDR3 extends over 15 amino acids. The DNA of the CDR3 is TGTGCCAGCAGTACCGAGCGGGGGGGACAAGAGACCCAGTACTTC. It specifies CASSTERGGQETQYF.

In nucleotides, the CDR3 is TGTGCCAGCAGCAAAGAACAGGGAAACACCATATATTTT. Translating it yields CASSKEQGNTIYF. The chain couples TRBV21-1 to TRBJ1-3; the table's D call, TRBD1, was not checked against the DNA. TRBV21-1 is a pseudogene segment. The CDR3 has 13 residues.